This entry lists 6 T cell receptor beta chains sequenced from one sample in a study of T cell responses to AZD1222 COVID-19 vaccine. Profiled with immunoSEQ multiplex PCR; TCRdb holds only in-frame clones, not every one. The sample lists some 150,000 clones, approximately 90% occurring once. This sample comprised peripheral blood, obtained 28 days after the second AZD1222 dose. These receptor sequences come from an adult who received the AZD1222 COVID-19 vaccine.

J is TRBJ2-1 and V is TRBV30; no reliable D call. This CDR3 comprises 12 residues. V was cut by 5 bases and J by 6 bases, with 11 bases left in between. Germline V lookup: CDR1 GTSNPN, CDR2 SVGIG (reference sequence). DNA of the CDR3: TGTGCCTGGGCCCCAGCCATCAATGAGCAGTTCTTC. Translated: CAWAPAINEQFF.

CDR3 DNA sequence: TGTGCCATCATGGCGGGGGGGACAGATACGCAGTATTTT. It encodes CAIMAGGTDTQYF. This chain uses TRBV10-3 with TRBJ2-3; 9 nucleotides match TRBD2. This CDR3 comprises 13 residues. Germline assignment: CDR1 ENHRY and CDR2 SYGVKD. V lost 7 bases and J lost 3; bases outside the gene matches: 2.

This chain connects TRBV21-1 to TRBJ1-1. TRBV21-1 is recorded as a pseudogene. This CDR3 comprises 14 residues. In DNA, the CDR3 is TGTGCCAGCAGCAAAAACCCGGGGCTACCTGAAGCTTTCTTT. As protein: CASSKNPGLPEAFF.

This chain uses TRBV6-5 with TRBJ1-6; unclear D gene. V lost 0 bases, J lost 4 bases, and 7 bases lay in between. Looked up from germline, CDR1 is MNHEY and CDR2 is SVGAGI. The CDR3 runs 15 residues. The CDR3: CASSYSTEYNSPLHF. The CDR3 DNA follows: TGTGCCAGCAGTTACTCGACGGAGTATAATTCACCCCTCCACTTT.

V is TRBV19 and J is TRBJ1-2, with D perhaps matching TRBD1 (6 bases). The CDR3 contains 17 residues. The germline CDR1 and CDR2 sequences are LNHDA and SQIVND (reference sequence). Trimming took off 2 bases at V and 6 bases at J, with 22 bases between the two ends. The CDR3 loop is CASSITALAGGSDGYTF. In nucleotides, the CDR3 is TGTGCCAGTAGTATAACGGCGCTGGCCGGGGGCAGTGATGGCTACACCTTC. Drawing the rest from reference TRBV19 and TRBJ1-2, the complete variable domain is DGGITQSPKYLFRKEGQNVTLSCEQNLNHDAMYWYRQDPGQGLRLIYYSQIVNDFQKGDIAEGYSVSREKKESFPLTVTSAQKNPTAFYLCASSITALAGGSDGYTFGSGTRLTVV.

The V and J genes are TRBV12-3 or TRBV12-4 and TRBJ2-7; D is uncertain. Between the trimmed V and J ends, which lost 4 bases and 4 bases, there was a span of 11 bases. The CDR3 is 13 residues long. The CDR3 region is CASSSLRNYEQYF. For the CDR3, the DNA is TGTGCCAGCAGTTCCCTGCGGAATTACGAGCAGTACTTC.